The source of this T cell receptor beta chain is a study of OX40 agonist ivuxolimab in advanced cancers. Overall study: Clinicians treated patients with ivuxolimab, an agonistic anti-OX40 (CD134) antibody. With a range of roughly 20 to 80, age averaged roughly 61 years, and nearly 85% were male. Study-wide results and caveats: The investigators did not determine what antigen specificity the expanded peripheral T cells had. Expanded clones were, on average, more numerous in CD8+ T cells than in CD4+.

V was clipped by 7 bases and J by 4 bases, with 19 bases between them. Germline loops: CDR1 SNHLY, CDR2 FYNNEI. CDR3 length: 15 amino acids. Profiling relied on immunoSEQ multiplex PCR, and the TCRdb table lists in-frame clones only, not all of them. The data hold 45,000 to 65,000 clones, with about four fifths observed a single time. Turning to this clone: Its specificity is not known.

This TCR derives from an adult with an advanced solid tumor such as melanoma, head and neck, liver or kidney cancer. This chain connects TRBV2 to TRBJ1-1; D possibly corresponds to TRBD1 (6 bases). The source material was CD4+ or CD8+ T cells sorted from blood, sampled in a trial of the OX40 agonist ivuxolimab. CDR3 sequence reads: CASTPWTVRSTEAFF. The CDR3 DNA is TGTGCCAGCACCCCCTGGACAGTTCGGAGCACTGAAGCTTTCTTT.